This T cell receptor (beta chain) was sequenced for a study of blood T cell repertoires in COVID-19. V was clipped by 3 bases and J by 8 bases; unmatched bases: 11. CDR1 SGHDN and CDR2 FVKESK come from the germline V gene. This CDR3 is 16 amino acids long. TCRdb's table, derived via immunoSEQ multiplex PCR, lists solely in-frame clones and lacks some. The table records more than 150,000 clones, around 84% of them present only once. The sequenced sample was peripheral blood. The chain recombines TRBV14 with TRBJ2-1, with 9 bases fitting TRBD2. This clonotype was obtained from a man in his fifties or sixties with COVID-19, enrolled during active disease. The CDR3 DNA follows: TGTGCCAGCAGCCACTGGGTAGCGGGGGCAGGGGATGAGCAGTTCTTC. Encoded protein: CASSHWVAGAGDEQFF.